This T cell receptor beta chain was retrieved from a study of molecular identifiers for immune sequencing clone quantification. The use of previously described methods and listed TCR primers produced the bulk TCR libraries. TCRdb used MiXCR to reprocess the PCR reads, holding one entry per CDR3 protein. Of over 600,000 distinct CDR3 sequences listed, less than 20% were seen once; the top ten hold approximately 0.9%. Using a CD8+CD4-CCR7+CD45RA+ phenotype, naive CD8 T cells were sorted. The study, taken as a whole, reports: Detectable among over 900,000 naive cells, according to reports, was Jurkat TCR RNA spiked in from one cell. The share of molecules held by clones above 20 RNA copies was over 98% in effector cells and under 1% in naive cells.

This CDR3 contains 14 residues. Germline values: CDR1 SGHTA, CDR2 FQGTGA. V was pared by 0 bases and J by 1 base, with 6 bases between. This clonotype was observed many times. Its antigen is still unknown. The source material was naive CD8+ T cells from blood, with Jurkat cell RNA spiked in. Subset meaning: FACS-sorted CD8+CD4-CCR7+CD45RA+ naive T cells. The chain carries TRBV7-3 and TRBJ2-5; D perhaps matches TRBD2 (5 bases). This receptor was obtained from a human donor in good health. Some libraries in this study had Jurkat cell RNA spiked in. DNA for the CDR3: TGTGCCAGCAGCTTAACGGGGAGCCAAGAGACCCAGTACTTC. Protein product: CASSLTGSQETQYF.